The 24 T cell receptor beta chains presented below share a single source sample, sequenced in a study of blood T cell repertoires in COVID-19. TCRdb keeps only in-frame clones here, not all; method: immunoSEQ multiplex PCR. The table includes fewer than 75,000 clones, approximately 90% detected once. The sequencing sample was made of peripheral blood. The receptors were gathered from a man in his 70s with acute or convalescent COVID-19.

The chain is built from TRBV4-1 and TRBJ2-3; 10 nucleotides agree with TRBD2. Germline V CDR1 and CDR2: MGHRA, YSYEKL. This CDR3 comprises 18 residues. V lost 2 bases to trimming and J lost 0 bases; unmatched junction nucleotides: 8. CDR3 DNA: TGCGCCAGCAGCCAAAAGGAACTAGCGGGACGTAGCACAGATACGCAGTATTTT. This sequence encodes CASSQKELAGRSTDTQYF.

Written as DNA, the CDR3 is TGTGCCAGCAGCTTCAGGGGCGGCACTGAAGCTTTCTTT. Translated, it gives CASSFRGGTEAFF. The gene calls are TRBV5-6 and TRBJ1-1, with D perhaps TRBD1 (6 bases). Trimming stripped 2 bases from V and 4 bases from J, with 9 bases between. The CDR3 extends over 13 amino acids. Germline V gene sequence: CDR1 SGHDT, CDR2 YYEEEE. The variable domain in full, with the rest retrieved from reference TRBV5-6 and TRBJ1-1, is DAGVTQSPTHLIKTRGQQVTLRCSPKSGHDTVSWYQQALGQGPQFIFQYYEEEERQRGNFPDRFSGHQFPNYSSELNVNALLLGDSALYLCASSFRGGTEAFFGQGTRLTVV.

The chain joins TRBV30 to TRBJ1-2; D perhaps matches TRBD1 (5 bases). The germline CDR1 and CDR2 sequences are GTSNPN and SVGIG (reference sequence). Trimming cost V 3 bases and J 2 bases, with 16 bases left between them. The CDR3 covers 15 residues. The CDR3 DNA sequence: TGTGCCTGGAGGGGAGGGGAGGGTCGCAACTATGGCTACACCTTC. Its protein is CAWRGGEGRNYGYTF. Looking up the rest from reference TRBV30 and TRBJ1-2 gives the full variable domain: SQTIHQWPATLVQPVGSPLSLECTVEGTSNPNLYWYRQAAGRGLQLLFYSVGIGQISSEVPQNLSASRPQDRQFILSSKKLLLSDSGFYLCAWRGGEGRNYGYTFGSGTRLTVV.

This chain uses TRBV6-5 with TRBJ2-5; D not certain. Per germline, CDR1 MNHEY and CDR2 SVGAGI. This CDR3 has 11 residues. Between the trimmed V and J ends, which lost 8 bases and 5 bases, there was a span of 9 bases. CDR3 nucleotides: TGTGCCAGCCGAGGCACGGAGACCCAGTACTTC. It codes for CASRGTETQYF.

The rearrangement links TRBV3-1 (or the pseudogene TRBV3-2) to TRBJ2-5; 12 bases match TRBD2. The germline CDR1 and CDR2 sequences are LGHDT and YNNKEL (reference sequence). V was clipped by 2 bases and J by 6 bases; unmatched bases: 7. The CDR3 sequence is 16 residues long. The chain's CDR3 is CASSQSTSGGPKTQYF. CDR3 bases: TGTGCCAGCAGCCAATCGACTAGCGGGGGCCCCAAGACCCAGTACTTC.

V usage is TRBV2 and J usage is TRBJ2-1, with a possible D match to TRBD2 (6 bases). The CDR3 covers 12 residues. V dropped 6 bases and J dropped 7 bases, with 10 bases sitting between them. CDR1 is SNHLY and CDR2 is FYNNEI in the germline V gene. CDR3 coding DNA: TGTGCCAGCAGCAGGGAGGTAAATGAGCAGTTCTTC. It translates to CASSREVNEQFF.

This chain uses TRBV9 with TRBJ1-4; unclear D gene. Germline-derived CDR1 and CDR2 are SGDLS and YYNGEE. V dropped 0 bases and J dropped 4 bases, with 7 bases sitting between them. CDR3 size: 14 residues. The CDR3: CASSVGGSNEKLFF. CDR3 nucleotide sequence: TGTGCCAGCAGCGTAGGAGGCAGTAATGAAAAACTGTTTTTT.

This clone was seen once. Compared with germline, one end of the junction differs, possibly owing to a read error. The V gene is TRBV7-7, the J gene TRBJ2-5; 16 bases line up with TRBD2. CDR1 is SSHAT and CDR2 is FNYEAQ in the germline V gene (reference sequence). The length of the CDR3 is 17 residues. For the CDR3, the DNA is TGTGCTAGCAGCTTAACGGGACTAGCGGGGGGGCAAGAGACCCAGTACTTC. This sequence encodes CASSLTGLAGGQETQYF.

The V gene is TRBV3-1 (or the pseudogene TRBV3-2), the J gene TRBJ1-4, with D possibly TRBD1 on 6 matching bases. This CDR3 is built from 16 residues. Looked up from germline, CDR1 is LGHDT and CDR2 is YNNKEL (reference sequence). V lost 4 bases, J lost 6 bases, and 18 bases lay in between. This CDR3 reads CASSLLRAGVDEKLFF. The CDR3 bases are TGTGCCAGCAGCCTTTTAAGGGCAGGGGTAGATGAAAAACTGTTTTTT.

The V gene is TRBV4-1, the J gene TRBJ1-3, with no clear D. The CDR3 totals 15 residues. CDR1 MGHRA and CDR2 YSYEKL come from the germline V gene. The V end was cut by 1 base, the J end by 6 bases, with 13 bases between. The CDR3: CASSQGGGIANTIYF. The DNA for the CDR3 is TGCGCCAGCAGCCAAGGGGGAGGAATCGCAAACACCATATATTTT.

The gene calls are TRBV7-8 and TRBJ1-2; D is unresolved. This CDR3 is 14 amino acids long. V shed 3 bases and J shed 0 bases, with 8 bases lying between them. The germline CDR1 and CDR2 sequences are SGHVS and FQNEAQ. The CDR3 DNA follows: TGTGCCAGCAGCTTTGTCGGAGCTAACTATGGCTACACCTTC. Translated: CASSFVGANYGYTF.

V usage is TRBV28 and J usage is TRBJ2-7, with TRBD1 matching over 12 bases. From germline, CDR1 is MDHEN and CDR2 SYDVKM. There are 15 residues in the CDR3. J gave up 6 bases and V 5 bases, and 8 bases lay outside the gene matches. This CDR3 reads CASSEGGQGALEQYF. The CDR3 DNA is TGTGCCAGCAGTGAGGGGGGACAGGGGGCTCTCGAGCAGTACTTC.

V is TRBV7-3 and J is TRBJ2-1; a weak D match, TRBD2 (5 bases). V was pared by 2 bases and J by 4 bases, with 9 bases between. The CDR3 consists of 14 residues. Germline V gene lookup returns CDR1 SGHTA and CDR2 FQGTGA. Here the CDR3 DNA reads TGTGCCAGCAGCTTACAAGCGGCGTACAATGAGCAGTTCTTC. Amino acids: CASSLQAAYNEQFF.

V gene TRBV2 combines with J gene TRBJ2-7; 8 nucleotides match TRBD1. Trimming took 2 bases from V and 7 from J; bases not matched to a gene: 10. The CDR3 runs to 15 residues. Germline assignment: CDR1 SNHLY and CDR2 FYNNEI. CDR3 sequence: CASSEQGAITGEQYF. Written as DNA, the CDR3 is TGTGCCAGCAGTGAACAGGGGGCCATTACGGGGGAGCAGTACTTC.

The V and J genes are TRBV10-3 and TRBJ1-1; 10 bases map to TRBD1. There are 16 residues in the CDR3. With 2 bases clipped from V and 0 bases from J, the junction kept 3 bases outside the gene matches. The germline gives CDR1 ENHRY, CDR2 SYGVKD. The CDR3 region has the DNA TGTGCCATCAGTGAGGGACAGGGGGGGATGAACACTGAAGCTTTCTTT. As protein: CAISEGQGGMNTEAFF.

The CDR3 DNA reads TGTGCCAGTAGTGTGAGACAGGGCAATCAGCCCCAGCATTTT. It encodes CASSVRQGNQPQHF. The V and J genes are TRBV19 and TRBJ1-5; D might be TRBD1 (6 bases). From germline, CDR1 is LNHDA and CDR2 SQIVND (reference sequence). CDR3 length equals 14 residues. The V and J ends lost 5 bases and 2 bases respectively, with 10 bases between them.

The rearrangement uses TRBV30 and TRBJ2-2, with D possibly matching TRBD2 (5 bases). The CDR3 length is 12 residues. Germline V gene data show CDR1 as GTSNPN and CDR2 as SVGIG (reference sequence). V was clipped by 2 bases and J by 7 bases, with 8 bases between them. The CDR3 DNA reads TGTGCCTGGAGTTTCGGGGACGGGGAGCTGTTTTTT. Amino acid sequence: CAWSFGDGELFF.

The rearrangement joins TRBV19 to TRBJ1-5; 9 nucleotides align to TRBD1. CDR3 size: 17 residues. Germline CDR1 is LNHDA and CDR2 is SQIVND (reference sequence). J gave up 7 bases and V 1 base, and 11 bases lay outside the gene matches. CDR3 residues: CASSIGPRDRADQPQHF. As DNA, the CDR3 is TGTGCCAGTAGTATAGGGCCTCGGGACAGGGCGGACCAGCCCCAGCATTTT.

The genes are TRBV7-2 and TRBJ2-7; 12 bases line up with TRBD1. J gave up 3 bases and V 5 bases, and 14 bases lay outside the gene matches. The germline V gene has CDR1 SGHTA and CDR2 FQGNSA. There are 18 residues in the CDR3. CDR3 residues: CASSPTPGTGGSLYEQYF. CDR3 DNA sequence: TGTGCCAGCAGCCCCACCCCCGGGACAGGGGGCTCACTCTACGAGCAGTACTTC. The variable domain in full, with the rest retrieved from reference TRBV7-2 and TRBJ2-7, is GAGVSQSPSNKVTEKGKDVELRCDPISGHTALYWYRQSLGQGLEFLIYFQGNSAPDKSGLPSDRFSAERTGGSVSTLTIQRTQQEDSAVYLCASSPTPGTGGSLYEQYFGPGTRLTVT.

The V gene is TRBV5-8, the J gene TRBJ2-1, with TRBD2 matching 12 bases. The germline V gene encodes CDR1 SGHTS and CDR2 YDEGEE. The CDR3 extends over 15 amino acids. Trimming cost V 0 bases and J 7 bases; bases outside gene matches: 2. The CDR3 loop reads CASSLGTSGANEQFF. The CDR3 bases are TGTGCCAGCAGCTTGGGGACTAGCGGGGCGAATGAGCAGTTCTTC.

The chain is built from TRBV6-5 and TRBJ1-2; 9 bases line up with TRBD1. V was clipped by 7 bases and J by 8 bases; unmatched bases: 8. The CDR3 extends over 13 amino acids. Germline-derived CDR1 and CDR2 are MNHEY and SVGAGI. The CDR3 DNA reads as TGTGCCAGCACGGGACAGGGCGGTTGGGGCTACACCTTC. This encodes CASTGQGGWGYTF.

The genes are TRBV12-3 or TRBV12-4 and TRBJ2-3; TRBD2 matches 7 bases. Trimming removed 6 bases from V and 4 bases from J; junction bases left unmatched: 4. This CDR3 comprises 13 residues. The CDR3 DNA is TGTGCCAGCAGACCTACTAGCGCAGATACGCAGTATTTT. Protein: CASRPTSADTQYF.

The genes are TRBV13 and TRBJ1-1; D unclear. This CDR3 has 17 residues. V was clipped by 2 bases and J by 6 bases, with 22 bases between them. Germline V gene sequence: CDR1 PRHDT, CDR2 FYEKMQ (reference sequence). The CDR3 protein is CASSLTQSDRQEAEAFF. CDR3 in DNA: TGTGCCAGCAGCTTAACCCAGTCGGATCGCCAGGAAGCTGAAGCTTTCTTT.

This chain's CDR3 is CASSFLSDNEQFF. As DNA, the CDR3 is TGTGCCAGCAGTTTCCTATCCGACAATGAGCAGTTCTTC. This chain joins TRBV12-3 or TRBV12-4 and TRBJ2-1, with D unclear. CDR3 length: 13 amino acids. Trimming removed 3 bases from V and 5 bases from J, with 8 bases in between.